Shown below are 22 T cell receptor beta chains from a single sample sequenced in a study of T cell responses to AZD1222 COVID-19 vaccine. Assay used: immunoSEQ multiplex PCR; TCRdb lists only in-frame clones, some missing. The sample yields around 120,000 clones, approximately 90% seen once. The input for sequencing was peripheral blood, taken on day 0 of AZD1222 vaccination. These receptors all come from an adult in good health.

This clone was recorded once. The rearrangement uses TRBV2 and TRBJ1-3; no reliable D call. CDR3 length equals 14 residues. Trimming pared 3 bases from V and 1 base from J, leaving 7 bases between. Germline V lookup: CDR1 SNHLY, CDR2 FYNNEI. The CDR3 DNA is TGTGCCAGCAGTGATTGGGTGTCTGGAAACACCATATATTTT. This encodes CASSDWVSGNTIYF.

This chain links TRBV5-1 with TRBJ1-2, with 7 bases aligning to TRBD1. Looked up from germline, CDR1 is SGHRS and CDR2 is YFSETQ. After removal of 1 base from V and 6 bases from J, the junction contained 3 bases not matched to a gene. The CDR3 is made up of 13 amino acids. The CDR3 protein is CASSLTGDDGYTF. The CDR3 DNA reads TGCGCCAGCAGCTTGACAGGGGATGATGGCTACACCTTC.

V gene TRBV6-5 combines with J gene TRBJ2-1, with D tentatively TRBD1 or TRBD2 (5 bases each). Per the germline V gene, CDR1 is MNHEY and CDR2 is SVGAGI. Trimming took 0 bases from V and 10 from J, leaving 10 bases between them. The CDR3 covers 13 residues. The CDR3 bases are TGTGCCAGCAGTTACTCGGTGGGACCCGAGCAGTTCTTC. Translated, it gives CASSYSVGPEQFF.

This clone was seen only a few times. The CDR3 region has the DNA TGTGCCAGCAGCCGGACAGGGGCTAATGAAAAACTGTTTTTT. It is translated as CASSRTGANEKLFF. V is TRBV7-8 and J is TRBJ1-4, with 9 bases fitting TRBD1. CDR3 length equals 14 residues. Germline V lookup: CDR1 SGHVS, CDR2 FQNEAQ. Unmatched junction bases numbered 1, after V lost 5 bases and J lost 3 bases.

This clone was picked up a small number of times. This chain links TRBV5-1 with TRBJ1-3; D might be TRBD1 (6 bases). Trimming pared 1 base from V and 2 bases from J, leaving 10 bases between. CDR1 and CDR2 (germline): SGHRS, YFSETQ. CDR3 size: 15 residues. The CDR3 nucleotides read TGCGCCAGCAGCTTGCAGGGGACGGCTGGAAACACCATATATTTT. Its protein product is CASSLQGTAGNTIYF.

The chain employs TRBV30 and TRBJ1-5; no reliable D call. Deletions cut 3 bases from V and 1 base from J, with 10 bases between. CDR3 length: 14 residues. Germline V gene data show CDR1 as GTSNPN and CDR2 as SVGIG (reference sequence). The CDR3 here is CAWSGVGSNQPQHF. The CDR3 coding sequence is TGTGCCTGGAGCGGGGTCGGGAGCAATCAGCCCCAGCATTTT.

This sequence joins TRBV5-6 and TRBJ1-6, with no clear D. The V end lost 0 bases, the J end lost 4 bases, and 11 bases lay between the germline ends. Per germline, CDR1 SGHDT and CDR2 YYEEEE. This CDR3 comprises 16 residues. This chain's CDR3 is CASSLAGTNYNSPLHF. CDR3 DNA sequence: TGTGCCAGCAGCTTGGCAGGTACAAATTATAATTCACCCCTCCACTTT.

The chain combines TRBV27 with TRBJ2-1; the match to TRBD2 covers 9 bases. The germline CDR1 and CDR2 sequences are MNHEY and SMNVEV (reference sequence). J gave up 8 bases and V 0 bases, and 11 bases lay outside the gene matches. The CDR3 extends over 17 amino acids. CDR3 in amino acids: CASSLSLLRGGPHEQFF. The CDR3 bases are TGTGCCAGCAGTTTATCCCTCTTGCGGGGGGGCCCCCATGAGCAGTTCTTC.

This chain links TRBV11-3 with TRBJ2-7; no clear D gene. Germline CDR1 reads SGHNT; CDR2 reads YENEEA. Between the trimmed V and J ends, which lost 5 bases and 3 bases, there was a span of 8 bases. This CDR3 comprises 12 residues. CDR3 residues: CASSGDGYEQYF. The CDR3 DNA is TGTGCCAGCAGCGGAGACGGCTACGAGCAGTACTTC.

The chain has TRBV11-3 and TRBJ2-1; TRBD2 aligns across 10 bases. The CDR3 is 16 residues long. Looked up from germline, CDR1 is SGHNT and CDR2 is YENEEA. J lost 6 bases, V lost 1 base, and 6 bases had no gene match. The CDR3: CASSLGFVAGGNEQFF. The CDR3 region has the DNA TGTGCCAGCAGCTTAGGTTTCGTAGCGGGGGGCAATGAGCAGTTCTTC.

In its sample, this clone was seen a few times. CDR3 DNA: TGTGCCAGCAGCCAAGTCGGGACAGGTTTCTACGAGCAGTACTTC. As protein: CASSQVGTGFYEQYF. The chain uses TRBV3-1 (or the pseudogene TRBV3-2) and TRBJ2-7, with 8 positions matching TRBD1. With V trimmed by 1 base and J by 3 bases, 5 bases remained unmatched. CDR3 length: 15 residues. CDR1 and CDR2 from the germline V gene are LGHDT and YNNKEL (reference sequence).

This chain joins TRBV14 and TRBJ1-2; no clear D gene. The CDR3 covers 15 residues. Germline CDR1 SGHDN, CDR2 FVKESK. V lost 1 base and J lost 4, with 13 bases in between. CDR3 sequence: CASSQVTASLYGYTF. CDR3 nucleotides: TGTGCCAGCAGCCAAGTAACAGCTTCACTCTATGGCTACACCTTC.

This clone was seen at least ten times. V usage is TRBV6-2 or TRBV6-3 and J usage is TRBJ2-5; D is ambiguous. This CDR3 contains 14 residues. From germline, CDR1 is MNHEY and CDR2 SVGEGT. Trimming cost V 4 bases and J 4 bases, with 13 bases left between them. Here the CDR3 DNA reads TGTGCCAGCAGTTCCCGGGTTGGCGGAGAGACCCAGTACTTC. Amino acids: CASSSRVGGETQYF.

CDR3 loop: CASSLGQPYGYTF. The CDR3 DNA follows: TGTGCCAGCAGCTTAGGACAACCCTATGGCTACACCTTC. The chain uses TRBV7-2 and TRBJ1-2, with D hard to call. This CDR3 comprises 13 residues. Germline V gene data show CDR1 as SGHTA and CDR2 as FQGNSA. With 1 base removed from V and 4 bases from J, the gap between germline ends came to 7 bases.

This clone came up a few times. This chain uses TRBV5-4 with TRBJ2-5, with 15 bases identical to TRBD2. Trimming took 3 bases from V and 4 from J; bases not matched to a gene: 7. The CDR3 totals 17 residues. The germline gives CDR1 SGHNT, CDR2 YYREEE (reference sequence). In nucleotides, the CDR3 is TGTGCCAGCAGCTACGGACTAGCGGGAGGGTGGGGAGAGACCCAGTACTTC. This gives the protein CASSYGLAGGWGETQYF.

The chain has TRBV10-1 and TRBJ2-3; TRBD1 agrees at 10 bases. The CDR3 totals 15 residues. V shed 2 bases and J 5 bases; nucleotides not matched to a gene: 4. Per the germline V gene, CDR1 is WNHNN and CDR2 is SYGVQD (reference sequence). The CDR3 loop is CASSEDRTGGDTQYF. In DNA, the CDR3 is TGCGCCAGCAGTGAGGATAGGACAGGGGGAGATACGCAGTATTTT.

The chain links TRBV28 to TRBJ2-7; 7 bases line up with TRBD1. Trimming removed 6 bases from V and 2 bases from J; junction bases left unmatched: 7. Germline CDR1 MDHEN, CDR2 SYDVKM. The CDR3 is 14 amino acids. The CDR3 protein is CASRHDRETYEQYF. CDR3 nucleotide sequence: TGTGCCAGCAGACATGACAGGGAGACCTACGAGCAGTACTTC.

The chain is built from TRBV11-3 and TRBJ2-5, with 13 positions matching TRBD2. Germline V gives CDR1 SGHNT, CDR2 YENEEA. V lost 5 bases, J lost 1 base, and 4 bases stayed unmatched. This CDR3 is 16 amino acids long. In DNA form, the CDR3 reads TGTGCCAGCAGCAAAGGACTAGCGGGGGCCCAAGAGACCCAGTACTTC. It yields the protein CASSKGLAGAQETQYF.

This sequence joins TRBV6-6 and TRBJ2-4, with 7 bases fitting TRBD2. Losses at the gene ends were 4 bases for V and 8 bases for J; bases not matched to a gene: 14. The CDR3 covers 16 residues. Germline V lookup: CDR1 MNHNY, CDR2 SVGAGI (reference sequence). The CDR3, as DNA: TGTGCCAGCAGTTCAAGGATCGCGGGGGAGGATGACATTCAGTACTTC. Translating it yields CASSSRIAGEDDIQYF.

This sequence joins TRBV7-2 and TRBJ1-5; TRBD1 matches at 7 bases. J lost 6 bases, V lost 1 base, and 6 bases had no gene match. The CDR3 consists of 15 residues. Per the germline V gene, CDR1 is SGHTA and CDR2 is FQGNSA. DNA for the CDR3: TGTGCCAGCAGCTTAGAGACAGGGAAGCGTCAGCCCCAGCATTTT. Translation: CASSLETGKRQPQHF.

The chain uses TRBV7-2 and TRBJ2-1; D may match TRBD1 or TRBD2 (6 bases each). The CDR3 sequence is 14 residues long. Trimming removed 5 bases at V and 3 bases at J, with 11 bases between. Germline CDR1 reads SGHTA; CDR2 reads FQGNSA. The CDR3 loop reads CASSRGRYYNEQFF. The CDR3 nucleotides read TGTGCCAGCAGCAGGGGGAGGTACTACAATGAGCAGTTCTTC. The full variable domain, its missing parts supplied by reference TRBV7-2 and TRBJ2-1, is GAGVSQSPSNKVTEKGKDVELRCDPISGHTALYWYRQSLGQGLEFLIYFQGNSAPDKSGLPSDRFSAERTGGSVSTLTIQRTQQEDSAVYLCASSRGRYYNEQFFGPGTRLTVL.

This clone showed up just once. This chain links TRBV4-1 with TRBJ1-5, with D possibly matching TRBD1 (6 bases). Germline CDR1 is MGHRA and CDR2 is YSYEKL. The CDR3 has 14 residues. Deletions cut 4 bases from V and 3 bases from J, with 10 bases between. This CDR3 reads CASSPGQYNQPQHF. The CDR3 nucleotides read TGCGCCAGCAGCCCTGGACAGTACAATCAGCCCCAGCATTTT.